The clone carrying this T cell receptor beta chain has ten or more counts. Antigen: not known. Molecules of cDNA were individually given unique molecular identifiers that were attached to them. From the 5' RACE reads, TCRdb called clonotypes with MiXCR, one entry per CDR3 protein. This table holds some 42,000 distinct CDR3 sequences, about 5.9% found once. The source of the sample is a study of early T cells in non-severe SARS-CoV-2 infection. On the study more broadly: It was bulk RNA from unsorted whole blood that was sequenced, and the chains were unpaired.

This CDR3 is 16 amino acids long. The germline V gene has CDR1 SGHTA and CDR2 FQGNSA. The germline V and J ends were trimmed by 3 bases and 0 bases, with 12 bases remaining between them. Study-level points and caveats: There was a bias toward anti-spike CD8 responses in VDJdb matching, which missed private and CD4 specificities.

V gene TRBV7-2 combines with J gene TRBJ2-1; D may be TRBD1 (6 bases). The starting material was whole blood, obtained at baseline. The receptor was derived from an adult who was a healthcare worker with PCR-confirmed SARS-CoV-2 infection or an uninfected control (not recorded which). CDR3 nucleotides: TGTGCCAGCAGCTTCCTTACAGGGAGCTCCTACAATGAGCAGTTCTTC. Its translation: CASSFLTGSSYNEQFF.